The TCR beta chain under discussion was sequenced for a study of T cell responses to AZD1222 COVID-19 vaccine. Regarding this clone: Its target is unknown.

CDR1 SGHRS and CDR2 YFSETQ come from the germline V gene. Trimming took 3 bases from V and 7 from J; bases not matched to a gene: 2. There are 12 residues in the CDR3. Regarding the study as a whole: Sampling that yielded the repertoires occurred only after the peak T cell response.

Using immunoSEQ multiplex PCR, the repertoire was profiled, and TCRdb retains in-frame clones only, with some absent. In the table there are 96,000 or so clones, roughly nine tenths of which are singletons. The clonotype was recovered from an adult in good health. V and J are TRBV5-1 and TRBJ1-2; 8 bases fit TRBD1. The sample was peripheral blood, taken on day 0 of AZD1222 vaccination. The CDR3 DNA reads as TGCGCCAGCAGCTCCGACAGGGGTGGCTACACCTTC. Protein product: CASSSDRGGYTF.